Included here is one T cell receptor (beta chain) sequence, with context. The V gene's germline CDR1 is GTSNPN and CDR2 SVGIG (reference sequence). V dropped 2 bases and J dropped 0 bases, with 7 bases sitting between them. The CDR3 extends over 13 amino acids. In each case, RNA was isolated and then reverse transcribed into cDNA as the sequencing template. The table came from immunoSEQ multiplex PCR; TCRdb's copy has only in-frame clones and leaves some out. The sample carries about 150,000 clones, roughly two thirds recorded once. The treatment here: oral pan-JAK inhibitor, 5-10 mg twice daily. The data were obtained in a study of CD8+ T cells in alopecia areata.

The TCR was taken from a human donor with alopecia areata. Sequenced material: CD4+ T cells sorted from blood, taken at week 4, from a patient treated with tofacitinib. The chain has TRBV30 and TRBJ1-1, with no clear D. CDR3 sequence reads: CAWSRNMNTEAFF. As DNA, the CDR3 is TGTGCCTGGAGTCGTAACATGAACACTGAAGCTTTCTTT.